This TCR beta chain was captured by sequencing in a study of T cells after yellow fever vaccination (dated by TCRdb to 2018 to 2020). The study in broad terms: The SMART-Seq v4 Ultra Low Input RNA kit was used to prepare libraries from fractions with low cell numbers. To follow T-cell clones before and after both primary and booster YFV17D yellow fever vaccination, bulk TCR alpha and beta repertoires underwent longitudinal sequencing. Blood samples were taken at several timepoints before and after primary and secondary immunization, and bulk PBMC replicates and cell subsets were isolated. The cohort comprised two healthy male donors, one aged 18 to 30 and one aged 30 to 40 years.

Instrument on record: Illumina NovaSeq 6000. TCR cDNA was synthesized by 5'RACE template switching, which introduced a universal primer site and unique molecular identifiers. Priming for cDNA synthesis came from both the TCR alpha and TCR beta constant segments. Library amplification involved two PCR steps, and the second step added sample barcodes and sequencing adapters. Sequencing of the libraries was done on either Illumina HiSeq 2500 (2x100 bp) or NovaSeq (2x150 bp). Concerning the study's data processing: MIGEC was used to demultiplex reads and collapse the reads into UMI consensus sequences, and MiXCR was used for V(D)J alignment. Vaccine-responding clonotypes were identified with edgeR using replicate PBMC samples, with FDR below 0.01 and a log2 fold change above 5 up to day 15 being required. CD4 or CD8 identity was assigned to each bulk clonotype according to whether the clonotype was present at higher abundance in the sequenced CD4 repertoire or the sequenced CD8 repertoire. The raw public reads went through TCRdb reprocessing: fastp at Q25, MiXCR clone calling, in-frame beta chains kept. When rows share a CDR3 protein, they turn into one entry using the most common DNA and genes. TCRdb, not the original authors, processed these V and J calls. The sample table records approximately 130,000 distinct CDR3 sequences; around 15% of these occur just once. Of the sample, about 40% falls within the top ten clones.

The research as a whole found: A small share of clonotypes was detected in both CD4 and CD8 compartments, with the overlap likely arising from convergent recombination. Only a couple of donors were included in the study, so the extent to which the findings can be generalized is limited. Because abundant contaminating clonotypes from the bulk population could be contained in FACS-sorted repertoires, computational filtering was required. The secondary T-cell response was weaker than the primary response but faster, peaking on day 5 instead of day 15. After the booster, most clones that had expanded after primary vaccination were detected again (roughly 95% of CD4 and around nine tenths of CD8), suggesting broad maintenance of memory.

Points on this clonotype: Its antigen remains undetermined. Within one base of it there is no much larger clone, and no base qualities were kept.

The treatment or condition label, read with the paper, signifies: live attenuated yellow fever vaccine strain. A standard Ficoll-Paque protocol was used to isolate PBMCs from peripheral blood. Dynabeads CD4 and CD8 positive selection kits were used to isolate the CD4 and CD8 T-cell fractions. TriZol was used to extract RNA from bulk PBMCs, CD4 and CD8 fractions, and dextramer-positive and dextramer-negative fractions. The sequence was collected from a young man who received the YFV17D yellow fever vaccine. The sample consisted of CD8+ T cells sorted from PBMCs, taken 5 days after the yellow fever booster vaccination.

The CDR3 has the sequence CASSTLPGQGHEQYF. The nucleotide sequence is TGTGCCAGTAGTACCCTCCCGGGACAGGGCCACGAGCAGTACTTC. This sequence uses TRBV19 and TRBJ2-7, with TRBD1 matching 9 junction bases. Its CDR3 holds 15 amino acids, cysteine through phenylalanine. Only the CDR3 portion is preserved as DNA: 45 bases, with reading frame beginning at the first base. The germline V gene (reference sequence) specifies LNHDA as CDR1 and SQIVND as CDR2. Trimming takes 4 bases off V and 5 bases off J; junction bases not matched to a gene: 9.